The subject of this entry is one T cell receptor beta chain. What antigen it recognizes has not been identified. Base qualities are not at hand, and no much larger clone is one base apart. The Qiagen DNeasy kit was used to extract genomic DNA from unsorted PBMCs and from the negatively selected CD4+ and CD8+ fractions. Using primers that anneal to V and J segments, immunoSEQ multiplex PCR amplified the TCR beta CDR3 regions. A synthetic immune receptor repertoire was used to minimize amplification bias, and remaining bias was computationally removed after sequencing. The source study handled its data this way. Repertoire diversity was quantified as the Shannon entropy index using custom Python scripts. The unsorted, CD4+ and CD8+ repertoires were each analyzed separately, with the exception of combined analyses, where CD4+ and CD8+ sequences were merged in silico. TCRdb stores this immuneACCESS table with in-frame sequences only. Part of the clones is absent; in the studies checked, under half of the shortfall reflects unresolved V genes, and no reason is known for the rest. That table furnishes V, J and clone size, whereas the DNA furnished D and trimming. The sample table records tens of thousands of clones; roughly nine tenths of these occur just once. Approximately 3.6% of the sample is in the top ten clones.

At the junction V is shortened by 3 bases and J by 3 bases, with 6 bases in between. According to the germline V gene, CDR1 reads KGHSH and CDR2 reads LQKENI. Counted from cysteine to phenylalanine, this CDR3 has 12 amino acids. This entry keeps only the CDR3 DNA: 36 bases, framed from base 1. The source of the sample is a study of PD-1 blockade in classical Hodgkin lymphoma (dated by TCRdb to the early 2020s). Regarding the complete study: The study used TCR beta sequencing and CyTOF to define a peripheral blood immune signature of response to PD-1 blockade in classical Hodgkin lymphoma.

The time point tag for this specimen amounts to: newly diagnosed, previously untreated cHL patient sample. PBMCs from patients with newly diagnosed, previously untreated classical Hodgkin lymphoma were sequenced as a comparison group for the relapsed/refractory trial patients. After peripheral blood was drawn into 8 mL Vacutainer Cell Preparation Tubes, PBMCs were isolated by centrifugation and then cryopreserved. The full study reports these points: Newly diagnosed patients were reported to have lower baseline TCR diversity than healthy donors, and relapsed/refractory patients were reported to have lower baseline TCR diversity still. The study covered only a single clinical trial cohort, and the causes of the repertoire differences, possibly disease activity or prior therapy, were still not defined.

The sequence was obtained from a human donor with classical Hodgkin lymphoma. The sequenced sample was peripheral blood mononuclear cells (PBMCs). The sequence is built from TRBV18 and TRBJ2-7; the D segment cannot be called with confidence. The sequenced DNA is TGTGCCAGCTCACCTACTAACTACGAGCAGTACTTC. The resulting protein is CASSPTNYEQYF.